This T cell receptor (beta chain) derives from a study of regulatory T cells in long-lasting Graves disease. Study background: Newly diagnosed Graves' patients had taken antithyroid drugs under 3 months. Study-wide points: Persistent disease preferred TRBV28, TRBJ1-2 and TRBJ2-5.

J was trimmed by 9 bases and V by 6 bases; bases with no gene match: 18. Per germline, CDR1 DFQATT and CDR2 SNEGSKA (reference sequence). The CDR3 loop spans 16 amino acids. Combining iRepertoire HTBI primers with Arm-PCR of CDR3 regions, the authors built TCR beta libraries. TCRdb re-derived calls from the multiplex PCR reads in MiXCR, one entry per CDR3 protein. The sample includes about 300,000 distinct CDR3 sequences, 15% to 20% of them seen just once. This clonotype occurred many times. The antigen remains undetermined. The time point is: newly diagnosed GD, antithyroid drugs for less than 3 months. From PBMCs, RNA was extracted and then used to make the TCR library. Criteria from the American Thyroid Association guidelines were applied to diagnose Graves' disease. As collected, the peripheral blood samples measured 7.5 to 10 milliliters each and went into EDTA tubes.

Here the sequenced sample was peripheral blood mononuclear cells (PBMCs), taken at new diagnosis, from a patient treated with antithyroid drugs. The TCR comes from a female donor with Graves disease. The chain recombines TRBV20-1 with TRBJ2-1, with 9 bases identical to TRBD2. CDR3 region: CSAPPNSGSTEGEQFF. In DNA, the CDR3 is TGCAGTGCGCCACCCAATAGCGGGAGTACCGAGGGTGAGCAGTTCTTC.